Listed below are T cell receptor beta chains from one sample, sequenced in a study of cytomegalovirus exposure and HLA in healthy donors. The assay was immunoSEQ multiplex PCR, and TCRdb's table has in-frame clones only and misses some. The profile shows 90,000 to 130,000 clones, about 80% of them singletons. The sample taken for sequencing was PBMCs. The receptors originated from a woman between 18 and 29 years old in good health and CMV-seropositive. Each CDR3 is given with its conserved first and last residue. The order of the fields is J gene, clone size, V gene, D gene, CDR3 protein, CDR3 DNA. The D gene is left open where the match is weak. Size is omitted from some rows. Given values are once, few, many or a class for expanded clones.

j_gene: TRBJ1-2; abundance: NA; v_gene: TRBV25-1; d_gene: NA; CDR3aa: CASSELGAGEANYGYTF; CDR3nt: TGTGCCAGCAGTGAATTAGGAGCAGGGGAAGCTAACTATGGCTACACCTTC
j_gene: TRBJ2-5; abundance: NA; v_gene: TRBV27; d_gene: TRBD1; CDR3aa: CASSYFRQGHSQETQYF; CDR3nt: TGTGCCAGCAGTTACTTCCGACAGGGTCACTCTCAAGAGACCCAGTACTTC
j_gene: TRBJ2-3; abundance: NA; v_gene: TRBV2; d_gene: TRBD2; CDR3aa: CDSSWTSGGRYPDTQYF; CDR3nt: TGTGACAGCAGTTGGACTAGCGGGGGTCGATATCCAGATACGCAGTATTTT
j_gene: TRBJ1-1; abundance: NA; v_gene: TRBV6-1; d_gene: NA; CDR3aa: CASSSQGLNTEAFF; CDR3nt: TGTGCCAGCAGTTCACAGGGACTGAACACTGAAGCTTTCTTT
j_gene: TRBJ1-2; abundance: NA; v_gene: TRBV19; d_gene: TRBD1; CDR3aa: CASTNIGGQGANYGYTF; CDR3nt: TGTGCCAGTACCAATATTGGAGGACAGGGGGCGAACTATGGCTACACCTTC
j_gene: TRBJ1-5; abundance: NA; v_gene: TRBV6-6; d_gene: NA; CDR3aa: CASSYSTGSQPQHF; CDR3nt: TGTGCCAGCAGTTACTCGACGGGGAGTCAGCCCCAGCATTTT
j_gene: TRBJ1-1; abundance: once; v_gene: TRBV19; d_gene: NA; CDR3aa: CASSIFQNTEAFF; CDR3nt: TGTGCCAGTAGTATTTTCCAGAACACTGAAGCTTTCTTT
j_gene: TRBJ2-3; abundance: once; v_gene: TRBV18; d_gene: TRBD1; CDR3aa: CASSPAIRDRENFGQYF; CDR3nt: TGTGCCAGCTCACCAGCGATCCGGGACAGGGAGAATTTCGGGCAGTATTTT
j_gene: TRBJ1-5; abundance: NA; v_gene: TRBV2; d_gene: TRBD1; CDR3aa: CASSTQGASNQPQHF; CDR3nt: TGTGCCAGCAGTACCCAGGGGGCTAGCAATCAGCCCCAGCATTTT
j_gene: TRBJ2-3; abundance: once; v_gene: TRBV11-3; d_gene: TRBD1; CDR3aa: CASSLTGPTDTQYF; CDR3nt: TGTGCCAGCAGCTTGACAGGGCCCACAGATACGCAGTATTTT
j_gene: TRBJ2-2; abundance: NA; v_gene: TRBV6-5; d_gene: NA; CDR3aa: CASSYSWGANTGELFF; CDR3nt: TGTGCCAGCAGTTACTCGTGGGGCGCGAACACCGGGGAGCTGTTTTTT
j_gene: TRBJ1-5; abundance: NA; v_gene: TRBV4-1; d_gene: TRBD1; CDR3aa: CASSRQGEVQPQHF; CDR3nt: TGCGCCAGCAGCCGACAGGGAGAAGTGCAGCCCCAGCATTTT
j_gene: TRBJ2-3; abundance: NA; v_gene: TRBV5-8; d_gene: TRBD2; CDR3aa: CASSLVLAGVADTQYF; CDR3nt: TGTGCCAGCAGCTTGGTACTAGCGGGAGTTGCCGATACGCAGTATTTT
j_gene: TRBJ1-1; abundance: NA; v_gene: TRBV7-3; d_gene: NA; CDR3aa: CASSLTPGDAEAFF; CDR3nt: TGTGCCAGCAGCTTAACCCCAGGGGACGCTGAAGCTTTCTTT
j_gene: TRBJ1-1; abundance: NA; v_gene: TRBV5-1; d_gene: NA; CDR3aa: CASSLVGGGPNTEAFF; CDR3nt: TGCGCCAGCAGCTTGGTGGGCGGGGGGCCCAACACTGAAGCTTTCTTT
j_gene: TRBJ2-7; abundance: NA; v_gene: TRBV30; d_gene: TRBD2; CDR3aa: CAWITQGGPYEQYF; CDR3nt: TGTGCCTGGATTACCCAGGGAGGGCCCTACGAGCAGTACTTC
j_gene: TRBJ2-7; abundance: once; v_gene: TRBV7-9; d_gene: TRBD1; CDR3aa: CASSPGTGYYEQYF; CDR3nt: TGTGCCAGCAGCCCCGGGACAGGTTACTACGAGCAGTACTTC
j_gene: TRBJ2-7; abundance: NA; v_gene: TRBV7-6; d_gene: TRBD1; CDR3aa: CASSGEDRVSYEQYF; CDR3nt: TGTGCCAGCAGCGGGGAGGACAGGGTGTCCTACGAGCAGTACTTC
j_gene: TRBJ2-3; abundance: NA; v_gene: TRBV7-3; d_gene: NA; CDR3aa: CASSQKGTRASSADDTQYF; CDR3nt: TGTGCCAGCAGCCAGAAGGGCACGCGGGCTAGTAGTGCTGACGATACGCAGTATTTT
j_gene: TRBJ1-5; abundance: NA; v_gene: TRBV19; d_gene: TRBD1; CDR3aa: CASSADRDQPQHF; CDR3nt: TGTGCCAGTAGTGCCGACAGGGATCAGCCCCAGCATTTT
j_gene: TRBJ1-4; abundance: NA; v_gene: TRBV7-9; d_gene: TRBD1; CDR3aa: CASSPPPDRAEKLFF; CDR3nt: TGTGCCAGCAGCCCGCCCCCCGACAGGGCAGAAAAACTGTTTTTT
j_gene: TRBJ1-4; abundance: NA; v_gene: TRBV7-6; d_gene: TRBD1; CDR3aa: CASSLGRDRLFF; CDR3nt: TGTGCCAGCAGCTTAGGGCGGGACAGACTGTTTTTT
j_gene: TRBJ2-5; abundance: NA; v_gene: TRBV9; d_gene: TRBD2; CDR3aa: CASSSEGGPGETQYF; CDR3nt: TGTGCCAGCAGTTCGGAGGGAGGGCCGGGTGAGACCCAGTACTTC
j_gene: TRBJ1-2; abundance: NA; v_gene: TRBV7-8; d_gene: NA; CDR3aa: CASSWGGRGAPNYGYTF; CDR3nt: TGTGCCAGCAGCTGGGGAGGGAGGGGCGCTCCCAACTATGGCTACACCTTC
j_gene: TRBJ1-3; abundance: NA; v_gene: TRBV28; d_gene: NA; CDR3aa: CASLSHGGGNTIYF; CDR3nt: TGTGCCAGCCTTAGCCACGGGGGTGGAAACACCATATATTTT
j_gene: TRBJ2-1; abundance: NA; v_gene: TRBV6-1; d_gene: TRBD1; CDR3aa: CASSQGVHNEQFF; CDR3nt: TGTGCCAGCAGCCAGGGGGTTCACAATGAGCAGTTCTTC
j_gene: TRBJ2-2; abundance: NA; v_gene: TRBV28; d_gene: NA; CDR3aa: CASSSSGPGELFF; CDR3nt: TGTGCCAGCAGTTCCTCAGGGCCCGGGGAGCTGTTTTTT
j_gene: TRBJ2-5; abundance: NA; v_gene: TRBV5-1; d_gene: TRBD2; CDR3aa: CASSRSGTSGRAEYF; CDR3nt: TGCGCCAGCAGCCGATCCGGGACTAGCGGGAGGGCCGAGTACTTC
j_gene: TRBJ2-1; abundance: NA; v_gene: TRBV7-9; d_gene: TRBD1; CDR3aa: CASSSRDRQRNEQFF; CDR3nt: TGTGCCAGCAGCAGCCGGGACAGGCAACGCAATGAGCAGTTCTTC
j_gene: TRBJ2-7; abundance: NA; v_gene: TRBV5-4; d_gene: NA; CDR3aa: CASSLGGYEQYF; CDR3nt: TGTGCCAGCAGCTTGGGCGGGTACGAGCAGTACTTC
j_gene: TRBJ1-2; abundance: NA; v_gene: TRBV6-5; d_gene: NA; CDR3aa: CASTLSSGGRGGYTF; CDR3nt: TGTGCCAGCACCCTCAGTAGTGGGGGCAGAGGTGGCTACACCTTC
j_gene: TRBJ1-1; abundance: NA; v_gene: TRBV5-1; d_gene: TRBD1; CDR3aa: CASRADRDEAFF; CDR3nt: TGCGCCAGCAGGGCCGACAGGGATGAAGCTTTCTTT
j_gene: TRBJ1-1; abundance: NA; v_gene: TRBV7-2; d_gene: NA; CDR3aa: CASSLALTNTEAFF; CDR3nt: TGTGCCAGCAGCTTAGCCCTAACGAACACTGAAGCTTTCTTT
j_gene: TRBJ2-4; abundance: few; v_gene: TRBV20-1; d_gene: NA; CDR3aa: CSAPRTAIQYF; CDR3nt: TGCAGTGCTCCCAGGACAGCTATTCAGTACTTC
j_gene: TRBJ1-2; abundance: NA; v_gene: TRBV6-1; d_gene: NA; CDR3aa: CASSGNGYTF; CDR3nt: TGTGCCAGCAGCGGGAATGGCTACACCTTC
j_gene: TRBJ2-7; abundance: NA; v_gene: TRBV5-1; d_gene: NA; CDR3aa: CASSLNSYYEQYF; CDR3nt: TGCGCCAGCAGCCTGAATAGTTACTACGAGCAGTACTTC
j_gene: TRBJ1-3; abundance: NA; v_gene: TRBV28; d_gene: TRBD1; CDR3aa: CASSFRPGTGDSGNTIYF; CDR3nt: TGTGCCAGCAGTTTCCGTCCCGGGACAGGGGATTCTGGAAACACCATATATTTT
j_gene: TRBJ2-3; abundance: NA; v_gene: TRBV9; d_gene: NA; CDR3aa: CASSVDEGYIDTQYF; CDR3nt: TGTGCCAGCAGCGTAGACGAGGGTTATATAGATACGCAGTATTTT
j_gene: TRBJ2-7; abundance: NA; v_gene: TRBV6-5; d_gene: NA; CDR3aa: CASSSTTYEQYF; CDR3nt: TGTGCCAGCAGTTCGACAACCTACGAGCAGTACTTC
j_gene: TRBJ2-7; abundance: NA; v_gene: TRBV6-6; d_gene: NA; CDR3aa: CASSYSFRVHEQYF; CDR3nt: TGTGCCAGCAGTTACTCGTTCAGGGTCCACGAGCAGTACTTC
j_gene: TRBJ2-7; abundance: NA; v_gene: TRBV11-3; d_gene: NA; CDR3aa: CASSLGRRDEQYF; CDR3nt: TGTGCCAGCAGCTTAGGTCGCAGGGACGAGCAGTACTTC